This T cell receptor (beta chain) was captured in a study of blood T cell repertoires in COVID-19. CDR3 length equals 18 residues. The V end was cut by 0 bases, the J end by 4 bases, with 21 bases between. Per the germline V gene, CDR1 is MGHRA and CDR2 is YSYEKL. Generated by immunoSEQ multiplex PCR, the TCRdb table keeps only in-frame clones and is missing some. This sample has about 160,000 clones, with roughly 88% found just once. The rearrangement links TRBV4-1 to TRBJ1-1; no definite D call. The clonotype originates from a man younger than 35 with acute or convalescent COVID-19. The sample comprised peripheral blood. CDR3 bases: TGCGCCAGCAGCCAAGATATGTTGCCACGGGTCCTCCCCACTGAAGCTTTCTTT. Amino acid sequence: CASSQDMLPRVLPTEAFF.